This entry is about one T cell receptor beta chain. A read error may produce the germline difference seen at one junction end. The germline gives CDR1 LGHDT, CDR2 YNNKEL (reference sequence). This CDR3 is 15 amino acids long. In the authors' methods: The authors estimated nucleated cell counts from reference gene primer amplification. Some clones are missing from TCRdb's copy, which holds only in-frame ones; the method was immunoSEQ multiplex PCR. V and J calls and clone size come straight from that table; D and trimming were deduced from the DNA. This repertoire shows about 52,000 clones, approximately 83% found once; its top ten account for about 7%. The data originate from a study of blood T cell repertoires in COVID-19. Study details: The United States, Italy and Spain supplied acute and convalescent COVID-19 samples. In each case, the material was cDNA or gDNA derived from T cells, B-cell-depleted T cells, or PBMCs.

What was sequenced was peripheral blood. The chain couples TRBV3-1 (or the pseudogene TRBV3-2) to TRBJ2-1; D not certain. This sequence originates from a man between 65 and 85 years old with active COVID-19. This CDR3 is CASSQGLVSHNEQFF. The CDR3 DNA reads as TGTGCCAGCAGCCAAGGACTTGTCTCCCACAATGAGCAGTTCTTC.